The next 5 T cell receptor beta chains were all read from a single sample in a study of cytomegalovirus exposure and HLA in healthy donors. A multiplex PCR was run with 60 Vbeta primers and 13 Jbeta primers. The table came from immunoSEQ multiplex PCR; TCRdb's copy has only in-frame clones and leaves some out. The sample lists about 61,000 clones; about 90% were seen once. Input material: PBMCs. Receptors were obtained from a man aged 25 to 40 in good health and CMV-seropositive.

The CDR3 DNA follows: TGTGCCAGCTCATCTCTAGGGAGGGCCCCCGGGCCGGCGGGCCCAGATACGCAGTATTTT. It encodes CASSSLGRAPGPAGPDTQYF. V and J are TRBV18 and TRBJ2-3; the match to TRBD2 covers 7 bases. Germline CDR1 is KGHSH and CDR2 is LQKENI. With 5 bases clipped from V and 4 bases from J, the junction kept 24 bases outside the gene matches. This CDR3 contains 20 residues.

V and J are TRBV28 and TRBJ1-4; no clear D. Looked up from germline, CDR1 is MDHEN and CDR2 is SYDVKM. The ends were cut back, 7 bases at V and 6 bases at J, with 12 bases in the middle. The CDR3 sequence is 13 residues long. As DNA, the CDR3 is TGTGCCAGCATGAACAGCGGTCATGAAAAACTGTTTTTT. Translation gives CASMNSGHEKLFF.

The chain is built from TRBV7-9 and TRBJ2-4; D perhaps matches TRBD2 (6 bases). Germline V gene lookup returns CDR1 SEHNR and CDR2 FQNEAQ (reference sequence). V was trimmed by 2 bases and J by 0 bases, leaving 8 bases between them. The CDR3 has 15 amino acids. This CDR3 reads CASSLPGLAKNIQYF. In DNA, the CDR3 is TGTGCCAGCAGCTTACCGGGACTAGCCAAAAACATTCAGTACTTC.

J is TRBJ1-2 and V is TRBV6-1; 8 nucleotides line up with TRBD1. The CDR3 runs to 17 residues. Germline CDR1 and CDR2: MNHNS and SASEGT. The junction had 11 bases not matched to a gene; V was cut back by 1 base and J by 4 bases. The CDR3 protein is CASSEDTWTGTVYGYTF. As DNA, the CDR3 is TGTGCCAGCAGTGAAGATACTTGGACAGGGACCGTCTATGGCTACACCTTC.

CDR3 amino acids: CAWNPWASGEGSYGYTF. CDR3 sequence (DNA): TGTGCCTGGAATCCGTGGGCCTCGGGAGAGGGGTCCTATGGCTACACCTTC. This sequence joins TRBV30 and TRBJ1-2; D perhaps matches TRBD1 (5 bases). The CDR3 runs to 17 residues. CDR1 is GTSNPN, CDR2 SVGIG, per germline (reference sequence). Between the trimmed V and J ends, which lost 4 bases and 4 bases, there was a span of 25 bases.